This paragraph reports one T cell receptor beta chain. This entry belongs to a study of patients and donors after allogeneic stem cell transplantation. TCRdb recomputed calls from the RT-PCR reads with MiXCR, one row per CDR3 protein. The data show 90,000 to 120,000 distinct CDR3 sequences, over 30% seen once. The length of the CDR3 is 16 residues. CDR1 is SEHNR and CDR2 is FQNEAQ in the germline V gene (reference sequence). V was cut by 5 bases and J by 1 base, with 15 bases left in between. The sample consisted of blood, either unsorted or a sorted T cell fraction (not recorded which). The sequence derives from a human donor who was either an allogeneic HSCT recipient or a stem cell or donor lymphocyte infusion donor (not recorded which). It is not recorded whose cells these are; they may come from a transplant donor. The chain has TRBV7-9 and TRBJ2-1; D unresolved. The CDR3 protein is CASSPNRRISYNEQFF. The CDR3, as DNA: TGTGCCAGCAGCCCTAATCGTAGGATATCCTACAATGAGCAGTTCTTC. Variable domain in full (rest from reference TRBV7-9 and TRBJ2-1): DTGVSQNPRHKITKRGQNVTFRCDPISEHNRLYWYRQTLGQGPEFLTYFQNEAQLEKSRLLSDRFSAERPKGSFSTLEIQRTEQGDSAMYLCASSPNRRISYNEQFFGPGTRLTVL.